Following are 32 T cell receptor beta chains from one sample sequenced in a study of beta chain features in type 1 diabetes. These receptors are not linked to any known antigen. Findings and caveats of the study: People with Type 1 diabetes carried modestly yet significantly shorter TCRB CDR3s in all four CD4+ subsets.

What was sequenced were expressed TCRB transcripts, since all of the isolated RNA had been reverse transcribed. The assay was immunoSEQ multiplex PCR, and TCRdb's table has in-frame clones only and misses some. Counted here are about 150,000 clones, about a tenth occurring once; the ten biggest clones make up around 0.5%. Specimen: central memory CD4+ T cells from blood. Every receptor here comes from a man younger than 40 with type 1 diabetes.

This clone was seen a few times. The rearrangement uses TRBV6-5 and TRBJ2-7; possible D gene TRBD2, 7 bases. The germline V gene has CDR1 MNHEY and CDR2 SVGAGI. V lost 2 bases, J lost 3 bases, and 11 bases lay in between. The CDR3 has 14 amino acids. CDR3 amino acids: CASSYPGEGYEQYF. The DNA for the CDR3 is TGTGCCAGCAGTTACCCAGGGGAGGGCTACGAGCAGTACTTC.

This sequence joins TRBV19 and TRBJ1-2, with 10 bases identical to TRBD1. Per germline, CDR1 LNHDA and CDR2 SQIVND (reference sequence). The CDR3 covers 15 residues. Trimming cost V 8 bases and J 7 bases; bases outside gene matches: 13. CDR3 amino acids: CASRSPGTGVGGYTF. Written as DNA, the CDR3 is TGTGCCAGTCGTTCCCCCGGGACAGGGGTTGGTGGCTACACCTTC.

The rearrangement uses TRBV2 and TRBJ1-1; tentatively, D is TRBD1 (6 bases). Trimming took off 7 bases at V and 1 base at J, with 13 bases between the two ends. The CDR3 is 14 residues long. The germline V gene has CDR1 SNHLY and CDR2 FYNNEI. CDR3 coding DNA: TGTGCCAGCACCCCCGGGACAAGGAACACTGAAGCTTTCTTT. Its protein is CASTPGTRNTEAFF.

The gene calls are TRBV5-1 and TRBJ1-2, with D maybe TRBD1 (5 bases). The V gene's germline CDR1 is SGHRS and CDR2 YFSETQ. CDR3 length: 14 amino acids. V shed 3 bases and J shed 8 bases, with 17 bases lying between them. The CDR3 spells CASSSSRQGGGYTF. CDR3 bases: TGCGCCAGCAGCTCTTCCCGCCAGGGTGGCGGCTACACCTTC.

This chain's CDR3 is CASSLALAGNYEQYF. As DNA, the CDR3 is TGTGCCAGCAGCTTAGCTCTAGCGGGAAATTACGAGCAGTACTTC. The rearrangement uses TRBV7-9 and TRBJ2-7, with 9 bases matching TRBD2. The CDR3 is made up of 15 amino acids. Trimming at V came to 0 bases and at J to 4 bases, leaving 4 bases not matched to a gene. Germline V gene sequence: CDR1 SEHNR, CDR2 FQNEAQ (reference sequence).

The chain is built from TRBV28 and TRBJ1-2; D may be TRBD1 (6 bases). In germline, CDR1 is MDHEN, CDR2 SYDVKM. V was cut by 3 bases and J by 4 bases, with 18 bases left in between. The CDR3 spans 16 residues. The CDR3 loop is CASSFPERGQIYGYTF. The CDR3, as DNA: TGTGCCAGCAGTTTCCCCGAACGAGGACAGATCTATGGCTACACCTTC.

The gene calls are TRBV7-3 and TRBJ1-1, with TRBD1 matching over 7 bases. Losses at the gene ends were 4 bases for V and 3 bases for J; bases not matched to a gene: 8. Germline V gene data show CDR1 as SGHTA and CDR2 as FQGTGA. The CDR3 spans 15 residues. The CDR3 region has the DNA TGTGCCAGCAGCTCAAAACAGGGGAATGACACTGAAGCTTTCTTT. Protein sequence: CASSSKQGNDTEAFF.

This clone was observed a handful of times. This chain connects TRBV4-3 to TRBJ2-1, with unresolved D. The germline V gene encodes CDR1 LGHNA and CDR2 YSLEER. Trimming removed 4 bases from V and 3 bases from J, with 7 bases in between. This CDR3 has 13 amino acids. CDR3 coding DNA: TGCGCCAGCAGCCGCTACAGCTACAATGAGCAGTTCTTC. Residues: CASSRYSYNEQFF.

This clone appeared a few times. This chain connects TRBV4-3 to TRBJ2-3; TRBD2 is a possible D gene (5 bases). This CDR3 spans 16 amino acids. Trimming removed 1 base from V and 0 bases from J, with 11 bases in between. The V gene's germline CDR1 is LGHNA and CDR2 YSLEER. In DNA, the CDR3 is TGCGCCAGCAGCCAAGTACGGGGATCTAGCACAGATACGCAGTATTTT. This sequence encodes CASSQVRGSSTDTQYF.

CDR3 amino acids: CASSPQGGLPYEQYF. The CDR3 DNA reads as TGTGCCAGCAGCCCCCAAGGGGGCCTTCCCTACGAGCAGTACTTC. V gene TRBV9 combines with J gene TRBJ2-7, with 7 bases matching TRBD1. The CDR3 loop spans 15 amino acids. The V and J ends lost 4 bases and 2 bases, in that order; junction bases with no gene match: 9. The germline gives CDR1 SGDLS, CDR2 YYNGEE.

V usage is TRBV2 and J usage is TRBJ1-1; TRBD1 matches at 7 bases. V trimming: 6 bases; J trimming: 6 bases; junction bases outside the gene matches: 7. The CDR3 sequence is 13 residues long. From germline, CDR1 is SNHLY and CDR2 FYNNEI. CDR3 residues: CASRVDREAEAFF. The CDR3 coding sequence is TGTGCCAGCAGGGTCGACAGGGAGGCTGAAGCTTTCTTT. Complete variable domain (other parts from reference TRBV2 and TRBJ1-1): EPEVTQTPSHQVTQMGQEVILRCVPISNHLYFYWYRQILGQKVEFLVSFYNNEISEKSEIFDDQFSVERPDGSNFTLKIRSTKLEDSAMYFCASRVDREAEAFFGQGTRLTVV.

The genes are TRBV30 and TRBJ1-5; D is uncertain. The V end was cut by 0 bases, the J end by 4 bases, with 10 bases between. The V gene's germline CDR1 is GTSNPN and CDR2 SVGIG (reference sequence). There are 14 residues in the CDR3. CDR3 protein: CAWSVHGPNQPQHF. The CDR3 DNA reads TGTGCCTGGAGTGTCCATGGCCCGAATCAGCCCCAGCATTTT.

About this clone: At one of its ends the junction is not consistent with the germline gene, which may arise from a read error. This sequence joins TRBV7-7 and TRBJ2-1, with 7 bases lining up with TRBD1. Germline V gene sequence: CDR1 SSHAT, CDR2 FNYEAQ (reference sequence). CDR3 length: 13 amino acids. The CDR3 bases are TGTGCTAGCAGCTTGGGGACAGCCAATGAGCAGTTCTTC. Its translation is CASSLGTANEQFF.

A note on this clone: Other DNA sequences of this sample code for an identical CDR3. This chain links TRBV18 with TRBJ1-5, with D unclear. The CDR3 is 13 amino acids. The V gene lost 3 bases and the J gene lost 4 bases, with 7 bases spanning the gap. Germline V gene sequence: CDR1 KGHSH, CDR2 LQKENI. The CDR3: CASSPGSNQPQHF. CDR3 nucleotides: TGTGCCAGCTCACCTGGCAGTAATCAGCCCCAGCATTTT.

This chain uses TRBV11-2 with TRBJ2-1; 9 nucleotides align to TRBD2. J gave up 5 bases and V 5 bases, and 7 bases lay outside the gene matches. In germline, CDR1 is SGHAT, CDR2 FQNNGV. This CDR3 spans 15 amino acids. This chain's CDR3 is CASSPTSGQNNEQFF. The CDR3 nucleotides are TGTGCCAGCAGCCCAACTAGCGGGCAAAACAATGAGCAGTTCTTC.

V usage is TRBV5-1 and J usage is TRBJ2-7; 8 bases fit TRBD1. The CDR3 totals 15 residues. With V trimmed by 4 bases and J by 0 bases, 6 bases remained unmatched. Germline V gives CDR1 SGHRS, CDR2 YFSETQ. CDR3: CASSVDRGDSYEQYF. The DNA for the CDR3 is TGCGCCAGCAGCGTCGACAGGGGAGACTCCTACGAGCAGTACTTC.

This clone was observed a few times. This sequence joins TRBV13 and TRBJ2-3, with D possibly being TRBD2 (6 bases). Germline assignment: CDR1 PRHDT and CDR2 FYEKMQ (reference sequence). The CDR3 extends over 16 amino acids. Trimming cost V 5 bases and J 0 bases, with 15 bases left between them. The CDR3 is CASSRPGLKSTDTQYF. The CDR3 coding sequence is TGTGCCAGCAGCCGCCCGGGACTTAAAAGCACAGATACGCAGTATTTT.

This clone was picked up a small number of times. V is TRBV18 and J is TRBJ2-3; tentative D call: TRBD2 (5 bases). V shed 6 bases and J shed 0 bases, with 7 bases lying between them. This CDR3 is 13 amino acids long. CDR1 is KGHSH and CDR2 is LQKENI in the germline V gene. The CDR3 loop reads CASSRGSTDTQYF. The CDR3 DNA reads TGTGCCAGCTCTCGAGGGAGCACAGATACGCAGTATTTT.

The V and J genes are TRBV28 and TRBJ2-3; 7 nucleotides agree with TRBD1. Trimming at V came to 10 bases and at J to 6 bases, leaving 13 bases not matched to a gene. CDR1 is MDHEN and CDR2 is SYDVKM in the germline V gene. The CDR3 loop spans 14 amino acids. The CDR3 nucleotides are TGTGCCACCTTGAGAAGGGGGCTCGCGGATACGCAGTATTTT. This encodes CATLRRGLADTQYF.

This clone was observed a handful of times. The CDR3 DNA is TGTGCCAGCAGCGCGGGAGCAGAGACCCAGTACTTC. Encoded protein: CASSAGAETQYF. The chain has TRBV9 and TRBJ2-5, with D possibly matching TRBD2 (6 bases). Germline V gene data show CDR1 as SGDLS and CDR2 as YYNGEE. Deletions cut 3 bases from V and 4 bases from J, with 7 bases between. The CDR3 runs 12 residues.

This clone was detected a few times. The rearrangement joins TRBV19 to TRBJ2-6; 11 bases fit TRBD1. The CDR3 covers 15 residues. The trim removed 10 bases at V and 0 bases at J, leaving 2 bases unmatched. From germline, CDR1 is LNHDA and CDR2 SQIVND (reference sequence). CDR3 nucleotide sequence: TGTGCCACGGGACAGGGGGGCTCTGGGGCCAACGTCCTGACTTTC. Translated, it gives CATGQGGSGANVLTF.

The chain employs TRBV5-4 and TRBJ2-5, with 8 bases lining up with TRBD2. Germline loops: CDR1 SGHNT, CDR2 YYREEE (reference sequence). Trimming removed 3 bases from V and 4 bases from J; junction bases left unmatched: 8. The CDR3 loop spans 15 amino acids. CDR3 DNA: TGTGCCAGCAGCTCAAGCGGGAGCCAAGGAGAGACCCAGTACTTC. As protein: CASSSSGSQGETQYF.

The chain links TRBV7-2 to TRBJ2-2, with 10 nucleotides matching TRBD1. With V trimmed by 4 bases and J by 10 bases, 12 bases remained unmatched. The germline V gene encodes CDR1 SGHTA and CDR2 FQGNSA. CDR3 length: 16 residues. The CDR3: CASSWTGGTTKMELFF. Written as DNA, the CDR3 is TGTGCCAGCAGCTGGACAGGGGGTACGACTAAAATGGAGCTGTTTTTT.

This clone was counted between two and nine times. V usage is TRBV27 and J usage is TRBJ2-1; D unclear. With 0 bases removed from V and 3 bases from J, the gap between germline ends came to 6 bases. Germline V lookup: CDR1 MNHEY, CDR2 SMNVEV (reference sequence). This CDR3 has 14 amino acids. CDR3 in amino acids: CASSLSGYYNEQFF. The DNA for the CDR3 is TGTGCCAGCAGTTTATCGGGCTACTACAATGAGCAGTTCTTC.

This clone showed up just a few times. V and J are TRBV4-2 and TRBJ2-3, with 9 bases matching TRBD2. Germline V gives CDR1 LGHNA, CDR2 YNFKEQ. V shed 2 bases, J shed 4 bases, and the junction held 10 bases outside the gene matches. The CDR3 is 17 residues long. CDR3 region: CASSQRPAGGAADTQYF. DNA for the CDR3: TGTGCCAGCAGCCAAAGGCCAGCGGGAGGTGCGGCAGATACGCAGTATTTT.

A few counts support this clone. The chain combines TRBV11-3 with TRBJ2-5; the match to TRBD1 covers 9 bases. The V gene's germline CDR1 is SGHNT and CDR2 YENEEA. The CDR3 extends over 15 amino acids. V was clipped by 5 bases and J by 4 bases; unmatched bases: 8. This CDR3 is CASSPGTGLGETQYF. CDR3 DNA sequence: TGTGCCAGCAGCCCCGGGACAGGGCTCGGAGAGACCCAGTACTTC.

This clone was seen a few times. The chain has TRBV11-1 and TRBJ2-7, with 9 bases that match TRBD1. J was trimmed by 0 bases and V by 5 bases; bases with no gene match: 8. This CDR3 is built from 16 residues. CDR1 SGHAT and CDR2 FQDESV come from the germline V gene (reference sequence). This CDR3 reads CASSASGTGSSYEQYF. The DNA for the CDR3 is TGTGCCAGCAGCGCCTCCGGGACAGGGAGCTCCTACGAGCAGTACTTC.

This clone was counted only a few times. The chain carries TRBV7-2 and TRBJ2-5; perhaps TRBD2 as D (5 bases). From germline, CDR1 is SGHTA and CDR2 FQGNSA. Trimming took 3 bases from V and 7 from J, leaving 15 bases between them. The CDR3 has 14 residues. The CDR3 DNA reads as TGTGCCAGCAGCTTTGGACGGACCGAGGGGACCCAGTACTTC. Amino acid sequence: CASSFGRTEGTQYF.

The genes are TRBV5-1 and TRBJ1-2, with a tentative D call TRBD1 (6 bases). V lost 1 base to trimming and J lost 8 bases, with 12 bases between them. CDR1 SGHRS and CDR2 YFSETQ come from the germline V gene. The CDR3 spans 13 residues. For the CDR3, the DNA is TGCGCCAGCAGCTTGTTGTCAGGGGCCGGCTACACCTTC. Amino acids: CASSLLSGAGYTF. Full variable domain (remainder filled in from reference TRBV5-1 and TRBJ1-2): KAGVTQTPRYLIKTRGQQVTLSCSPISGHRSVSWYQQTPGQGLQFLFEYFSETQRNKGNFPGRFSGRQFSNSRSEMNVSTLELGDSALYLCASSLLSGAGYTFGSGTRLTVV.

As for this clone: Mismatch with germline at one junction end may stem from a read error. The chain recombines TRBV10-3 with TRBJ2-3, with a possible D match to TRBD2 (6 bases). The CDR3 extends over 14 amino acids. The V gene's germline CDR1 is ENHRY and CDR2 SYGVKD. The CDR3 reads CASSLRGTTDTQYF. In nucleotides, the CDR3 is TGTGCCAGCAGTCTACGGGGGACCACAGATACGCAGTATTTT.

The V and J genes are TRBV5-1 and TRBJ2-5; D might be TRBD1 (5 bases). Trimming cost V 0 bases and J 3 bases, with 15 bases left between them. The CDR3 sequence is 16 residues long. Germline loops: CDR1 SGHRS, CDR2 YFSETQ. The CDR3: CASSLGLVRDEETQYF. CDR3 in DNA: TGCGCCAGCAGCTTGGGTTTGGTCAGGGATGAAGAGACCCAGTACTTC.

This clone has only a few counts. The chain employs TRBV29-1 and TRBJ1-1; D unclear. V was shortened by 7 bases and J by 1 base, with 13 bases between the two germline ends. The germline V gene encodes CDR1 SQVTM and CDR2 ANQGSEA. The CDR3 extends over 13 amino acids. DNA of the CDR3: TGCAGCGGTCTACCGGGTGGGAACACTGAAGCTTTCTTT. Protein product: CSGLPGGNTEAFF. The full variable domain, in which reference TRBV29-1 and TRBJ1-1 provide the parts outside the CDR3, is SAVISQKPSRDICQRGTSLTIQCQVDSQVTMMFWYRQQPGQSLTLIATANQGSEATYESGFVIDKFPISRPNLTFSTLTVSNMSPEDSSIYLCSGLPGGNTEAFFGQGTRLTVV.